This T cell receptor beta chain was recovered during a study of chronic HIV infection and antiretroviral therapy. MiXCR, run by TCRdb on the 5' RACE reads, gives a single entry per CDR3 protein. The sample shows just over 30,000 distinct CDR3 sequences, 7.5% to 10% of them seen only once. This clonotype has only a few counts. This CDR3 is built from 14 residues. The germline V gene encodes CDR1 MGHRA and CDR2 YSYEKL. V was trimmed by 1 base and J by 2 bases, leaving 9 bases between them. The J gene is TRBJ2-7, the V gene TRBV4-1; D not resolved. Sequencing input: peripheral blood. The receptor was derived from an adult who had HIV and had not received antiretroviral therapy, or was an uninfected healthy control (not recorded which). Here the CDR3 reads CASSQVSQPYEQYF. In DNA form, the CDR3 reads TGCGCCAGCAGCCAAGTCTCCCAGCCCTACGAGCAGTACTTC.